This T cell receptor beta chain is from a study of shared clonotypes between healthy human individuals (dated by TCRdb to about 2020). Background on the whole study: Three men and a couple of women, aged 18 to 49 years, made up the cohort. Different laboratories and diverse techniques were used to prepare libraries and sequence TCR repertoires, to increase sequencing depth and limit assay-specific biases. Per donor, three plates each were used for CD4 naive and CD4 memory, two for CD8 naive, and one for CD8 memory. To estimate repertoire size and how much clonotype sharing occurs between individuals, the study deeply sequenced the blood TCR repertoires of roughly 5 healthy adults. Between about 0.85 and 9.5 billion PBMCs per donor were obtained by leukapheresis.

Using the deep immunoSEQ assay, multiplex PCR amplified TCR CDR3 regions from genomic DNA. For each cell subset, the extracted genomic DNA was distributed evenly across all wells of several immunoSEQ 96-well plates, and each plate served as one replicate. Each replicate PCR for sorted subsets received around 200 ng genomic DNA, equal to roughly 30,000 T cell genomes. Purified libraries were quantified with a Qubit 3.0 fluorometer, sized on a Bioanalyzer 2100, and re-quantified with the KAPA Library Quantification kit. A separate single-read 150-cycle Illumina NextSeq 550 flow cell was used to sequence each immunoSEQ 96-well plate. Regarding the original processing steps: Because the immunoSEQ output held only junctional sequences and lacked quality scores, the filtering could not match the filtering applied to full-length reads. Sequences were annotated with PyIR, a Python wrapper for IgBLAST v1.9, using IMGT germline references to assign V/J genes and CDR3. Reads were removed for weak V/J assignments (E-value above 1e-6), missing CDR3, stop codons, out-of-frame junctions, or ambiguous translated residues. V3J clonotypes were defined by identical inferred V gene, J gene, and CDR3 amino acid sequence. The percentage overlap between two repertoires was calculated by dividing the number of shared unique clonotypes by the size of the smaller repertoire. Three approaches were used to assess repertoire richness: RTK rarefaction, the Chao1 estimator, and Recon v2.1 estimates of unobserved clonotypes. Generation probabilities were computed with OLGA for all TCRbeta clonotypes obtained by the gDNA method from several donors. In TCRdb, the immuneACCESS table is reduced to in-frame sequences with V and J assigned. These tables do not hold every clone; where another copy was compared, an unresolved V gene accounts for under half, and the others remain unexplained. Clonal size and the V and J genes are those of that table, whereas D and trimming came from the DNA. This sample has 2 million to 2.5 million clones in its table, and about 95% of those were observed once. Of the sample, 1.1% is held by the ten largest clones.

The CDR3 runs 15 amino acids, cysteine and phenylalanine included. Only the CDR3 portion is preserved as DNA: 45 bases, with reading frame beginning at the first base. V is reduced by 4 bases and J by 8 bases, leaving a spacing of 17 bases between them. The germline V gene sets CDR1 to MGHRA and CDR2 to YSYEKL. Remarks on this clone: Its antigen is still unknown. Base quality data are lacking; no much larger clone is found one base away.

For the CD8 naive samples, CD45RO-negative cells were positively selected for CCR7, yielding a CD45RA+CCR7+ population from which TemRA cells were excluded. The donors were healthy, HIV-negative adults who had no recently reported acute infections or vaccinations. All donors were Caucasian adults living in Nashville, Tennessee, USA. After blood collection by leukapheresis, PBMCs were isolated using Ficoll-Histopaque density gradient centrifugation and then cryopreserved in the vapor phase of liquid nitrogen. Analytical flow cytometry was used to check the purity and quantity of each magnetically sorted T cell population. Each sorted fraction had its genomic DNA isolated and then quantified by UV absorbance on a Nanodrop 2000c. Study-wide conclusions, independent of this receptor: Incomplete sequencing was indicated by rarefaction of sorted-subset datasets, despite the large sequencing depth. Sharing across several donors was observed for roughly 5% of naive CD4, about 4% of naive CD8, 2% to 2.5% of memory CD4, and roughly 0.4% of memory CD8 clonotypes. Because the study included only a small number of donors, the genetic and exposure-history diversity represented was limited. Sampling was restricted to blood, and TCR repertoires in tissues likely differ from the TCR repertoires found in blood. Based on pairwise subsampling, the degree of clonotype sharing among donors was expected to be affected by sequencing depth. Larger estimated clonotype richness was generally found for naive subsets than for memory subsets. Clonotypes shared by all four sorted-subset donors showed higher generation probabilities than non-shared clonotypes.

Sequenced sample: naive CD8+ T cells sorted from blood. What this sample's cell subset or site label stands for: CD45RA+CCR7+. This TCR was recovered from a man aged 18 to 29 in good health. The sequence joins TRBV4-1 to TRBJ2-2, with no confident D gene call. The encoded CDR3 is CASSLGPTSSGELFF. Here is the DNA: TGCGCCAGCAGCCTTGGACCGACATCCTCAGGGGAGCTGTTTTTT.